This T cell receptor (beta chain) comes out of a study of resident and recirculating memory T cells in vitiligo. As for the study in general: Samples were epidermis from two lesional and two nonlesional sites, plus PBMCs. Overall study findings and caveats: Sequences differed between biopsy sites and patients, suggesting private specificity. Vitiligo lesions lacked a unique dominant clone, and clonality varied.

Patients who had received treatment within the previous three months were excluded. With regard to this clone: Its matching antigen is unknown.

Repertoires were generated with immunoSEQ multiplex PCR, while TCRdb's copy carries only in-frame clones and drops some. Here the sample spans tens of thousands of clones, 90% to 95% being singletons. Sequenced input: blood. The TCR was taken from a male donor with vitiligo.

CDR3 amino acids: CASSLSAGGPWENEQYF. DNA of the CDR3: TGTGCCAGCAGTTTATCAGCGGGAGGGCCATGGGAGAACGAGCAGTACTTC. V gene TRBV28 combines with J gene TRBJ2-7; 10 bases map to TRBD2. CDR1 is MDHEN, CDR2 SYDVKM, per germline. The V and J ends lost 1 base and 5 bases, in that order; junction bases with no gene match: 11. This CDR3 is 17 amino acids long.